The sequence of this TCR beta chain was determined in a study of blood T cell repertoires in COVID-19. In germline, CDR1 is SEHNR, CDR2 FQNEAQ (reference sequence). V trimming: 1 base; J trimming: 5 bases; junction bases outside the gene matches: 16. CDR3 length: 18 amino acids. Clones were sequenced by immunoSEQ multiplex PCR, and TCRdb holds only the in-frame ones, with some missing. The table records roughly 300,000 clones, more than 75% of them present only once. The source material was PBMCs or T cells enriched from blood (not recorded which). This sequence originates from a woman aged 18-29 years who had recovered from COVID-19. The genes are TRBV7-9 and TRBJ2-5, with 7 bases matching TRBD1. The CDR3 protein is CASSLGVSGTDFTETQYF. Written as DNA, the CDR3 is TGTGCCAGCAGCTTAGGGGTCAGTGGGACAGACTTTACGGAGACCCAGTACTTC.